This passage covers 32 T cell receptor beta chains from one sample sequenced in a study of blood T cells in healthy people across ages. The use of a sample-barcoded 5' primer and a J-beta primer mix characterized a second PCR of 7 to 11 cycles. TCRdb re-analysed the 5' RACE reads in MiXCR, keeping a single row per CDR3 protein. The sample contains under 2,000,000 distinct CDR3 sequences, around half of which appear only once. Source material: blood. Receptors originate from a woman aged 40 to 50 in good health.

The rearrangement links TRBV6-5 to TRBJ1-5, with D possibly matching TRBD1 (5 bases). There are 16 residues in the CDR3. V shed 5 bases and J shed 2 bases, with 16 bases lying between them. Germline values: CDR1 MNHEY, CDR2 SVGAGI. The CDR3 nucleotides are TGTGCCAGCAGTCCCGGGTGGGACCAGCGCAATCAGCCCCAGCATTTT. It encodes CASSPGWDQRNQPQHF.

The chain combines TRBV10-3 with TRBJ2-6; D gene ambiguous. The V end was cut by 3 bases, the J end by 8 bases, with 17 bases between. The germline V gene encodes CDR1 ENHRY and CDR2 SYGVKD. The CDR3 runs 16 residues. For the CDR3, the DNA is TGTGCCATCAGTGACCTCCCCACTACTAAGCCCAACGTCCTGACTTTC. It yields the protein CAISDLPTTKPNVLTF.

V and J are TRBV3-1 and TRBJ2-1; D ambiguous. Germline V CDR1 and CDR2: LGHDT, YNNKEL (reference sequence). The CDR3 sequence is 16 residues long. V gave up 3 bases and J gave up 6 bases, with 18 bases separating them. The CDR3 region is CASSHRPWTDANEQFF. As DNA, the CDR3 is TGTGCCAGCAGCCACCGCCCTTGGACCGATGCCAATGAGCAGTTCTTC.

The chain employs TRBV27 and TRBJ1-2; D perhaps matches TRBD1 (5 bases). Trimming left V 8 bases short and J 2 bases short, with 27 bases between. CDR1 and CDR2 from the germline V gene are MNHEY and SMNVEV (reference sequence). The length of the CDR3 is 18 residues. The CDR3 DNA follows: TGTGCCAGCGGGGCCGGGCGTTTTGAGGGGACGGAGAACTATGGCTACACCTTC. It encodes CASGAGRFEGTENYGYTF.

The V and J genes are TRBV3-1 and TRBJ2-7; D is uncertain. V dropped 3 bases and J dropped 1 base, with 13 bases sitting between them. This CDR3 region has 15 residues. Germline V gene data show CDR1 as LGHDT and CDR2 as YNNKEL (reference sequence). The DNA for the CDR3 is TGTGCCAGCAGCCAGGTGACGATTAGGTCCTACGAGCAGTACTTC. Translating it yields CASSQVTIRSYEQYF.

The V and J genes are TRBV20-1 and TRBJ1-2; D remains ambiguous. This CDR3 has 15 residues. Germline CDR1 is DFQATT and CDR2 is SNEGSKA (reference sequence). Trimming removed 0 bases from V and 2 bases from J, with 13 bases in between. CDR3 in DNA: TGCAGTGCTAGAGATGCGGAAGGACGGAACTATGGCTACACCTTC. Its translation: CSARDAEGRNYGYTF.

This chain uses TRBV7-2 with TRBJ1-2, with D uncertain. The germline CDR1 and CDR2 sequences are SGHTA and FQGNSA. Trimming shortened V by 3 bases and J by 8 bases, and 10 bases separated the two germline ends. CDR3 size: 12 residues. The CDR3 DNA reads TGTGCCAGCAGCTTTGTCAGGAGCGGCTACACCTTC. It specifies CASSFVRSGYTF.

V and J are TRBV4-3 and TRBJ1-6; tentative D call: TRBD1 (5 bases). V gave up 0 bases and J gave up 3 bases, with 15 bases separating them. Germline CDR1 reads LGHNA; CDR2 reads YSLEER. The CDR3 has 18 amino acids. The CDR3 loop is CASSQDSGNQFYNSPLHF. DNA of the CDR3: TGCGCCAGCAGCCAAGACTCAGGGAATCAGTTCTATAATTCACCCCTCCACTTT.

This sequence joins TRBV20-1 and TRBJ2-3; 9 bases are shared with TRBD1. CDR3 length: 13 residues. Trimming cost V 4 bases and J 5 bases; bases outside gene matches: 4. The germline V gene has CDR1 DFQATT and CDR2 SNEGSKA (reference sequence). The CDR3 here is CSAIQGAEDTQYF. The CDR3, as DNA: TGCAGTGCTATACAGGGGGCGGAAGATACGCAGTATTTT.

The CDR3 nucleotides read TGCGCCAGCAGCCAAGATGGGGGAAGAGGCTACACCTTC. Protein sequence: CASSQDGGRGYTF. The chain combines TRBV4-3 with TRBJ1-2, with D possibly TRBD1 on 5 matching bases. Trimming took off 0 bases at V and 8 bases at J, with 10 bases between the two ends. The CDR3 contains 13 residues. The germline V gene encodes CDR1 LGHNA and CDR2 YSLEER.

The rearrangement links TRBV6-5 to TRBJ2-1; D may match TRBD1 or TRBD2 (5 bases each). V was cut by 2 bases and J by 7 bases, with 12 bases left in between. The V gene's germline CDR1 is MNHEY and CDR2 SVGAGI. The CDR3 has 14 residues. The CDR3 loop is CASSYGGSRNEQFF. CDR3 bases: TGTGCCAGCAGTTACGGGGGATCGAGGAATGAGCAGTTCTTC.

The chain combines TRBV28 with TRBJ1-4; 7 nucleotides align to TRBD1. CDR1 is MDHEN, CDR2 SYDVKM, per germline. Trimming at V came to 10 bases and at J to 8 bases, leaving 4 bases not matched to a gene. The CDR3 is 11 amino acids. The CDR3 sequence is CAIGQEEKLFF. The CDR3 DNA follows: TGTGCCATCGGACAGGAAGAAAAACTGTTTTTT.

Notes on this clonotype: The junction departs from germline at one end; a sequencing error may be responsible. This chain joins TRBV20-1 and TRBJ2-7; 8 nucleotides line up with TRBD1. The CDR3 is made up of 14 amino acids. Germline V lookup: CDR1 DFQATT, CDR2 SNEGSKA (reference sequence). The CDR3 reads CSTSWTGSTYEQYF. The CDR3, as DNA: TGCAGTACTAGCTGGACAGGGAGTACCTACGAGCAGTACTTC.

This clonotype was counted once. A junction boundary mismatches the germline segment, possibly from a read error. This rearrangement joins TRBV27 to TRBJ2-1; weak D call: TRBD1 (6 bases). The CDR3 loop spans 15 amino acids. CDR1 is MNHEY, CDR2 SMNVEV, per germline (reference sequence). Written as DNA, the CDR3 is TGTGCCAGCAGTCTTCGACAGGACTCCTACGATGAGCAGTTCTTC. This gives the protein CASSLRQDSYDEQFF.

The CDR3 bases are TGCAGTGCAGAAAAATGGGACGGGCCCCTTCCCTACGAGCAGTACTTC. This encodes CSAEKWDGPLPYEQYF. The rearrangement links TRBV20-1 to TRBJ2-7; D may correspond to TRBD1 or TRBD2 (5 bases each). Trimming cost V 6 bases and J 2 bases, with 23 bases left between them. Germline V gene sequence: CDR1 DFQATT, CDR2 SNEGSKA (reference sequence). This CDR3 has 16 amino acids.

The chain carries TRBV6-5 and TRBJ2-7; D perhaps matches TRBD2 (6 bases). Germline V lookup: CDR1 MNHEY, CDR2 SVGAGI. V was trimmed by 0 bases and J by 4 bases, leaving 13 bases between them. This CDR3 has 15 residues. CDR3 protein: CASSYSGGRLYEQYF. CDR3 in DNA: TGTGCCAGCAGTTACTCCGGGGGTAGGCTTTACGAGCAGTACTTC.

CDR3 protein: CASSSTGTGGDETQYF. The CDR3, as DNA: TGTGCCAGCAGCTCGACCGGGACAGGGGGTGACGAGACCCAGTACTTC. The V and J genes are TRBV5-6 and TRBJ2-5, with 11 nucleotides matching TRBD1. The CDR3 length is 16 residues. The V and J ends lost 3 bases and 5 bases, in that order; junction bases with no gene match: 9. In germline, CDR1 is SGHDT, CDR2 YYEEEE.

This clonotype appeared a few times. The chain employs TRBV9 and TRBJ2-1; D tentatively reads TRBD1 or TRBD2 (5 bases each). V was cut by 5 bases and J by 1 base, with 10 bases left in between. The CDR3 runs to 14 residues. Germline CDR1 and CDR2: SGDLS and YYNGEE. The CDR3 sequence is CASSVGVSYNEQFF. The CDR3 DNA reads TGTGCCAGCAGTGTGGGGGTATCCTACAATGAGCAGTTCTTC.

V usage is TRBV6-6 and J usage is TRBJ2-1; 11 bases are a match to TRBD2. CDR1 is MNHNY, CDR2 SVGAGI, per germline (reference sequence). With 6 bases clipped from V and 6 bases from J, the junction kept 7 bases outside the gene matches. This CDR3 is 15 amino acids long. The CDR3 sequence: CASSDLAGGLNEQFF. The CDR3 region has the DNA TGTGCCAGCAGCGACCTAGCGGGGGGCCTCAATGAGCAGTTCTTC.

In DNA, the CDR3 is TGCGCCAGCAGCACGAGGACAGGGGGCGCGGCGCCCGAAGCTTTCTTT. Residues: CASSTRTGGAAPEAFF. The J gene is TRBJ1-1, the V gene TRBV4-1; 11 bases are a match to TRBD1. The trim removed 5 bases at V and 8 bases at J, leaving 13 bases unmatched. This CDR3 comprises 16 residues. The germline V gene encodes CDR1 MGHRA and CDR2 YSYEKL.

This clonotype was detected only a few times. This chain uses TRBV7-2 with TRBJ2-3; 8 positions match TRBD2. Germline CDR1 and CDR2: SGHTA and FQGNSA. The CDR3 is made up of 19 amino acids. V dropped 5 bases and J dropped 2; count of bases not matched to a gene: 18. The CDR3 sequence is CASSRWGQLAGSNTDTQYF. Here the CDR3 DNA reads TGTGCCAGCAGCCGATGGGGGCAGCTAGCGGGTAGTAACACAGATACGCAGTATTTT.

This clonotype showed up just a few times. The V call is TRBV9, the J call TRBJ2-5; D possibly corresponds to TRBD1 (6 bases). Deletions cut 4 bases from V and 1 base from J, with 20 bases between. CDR3 length: 17 residues. Germline V gives CDR1 SGDLS, CDR2 YYNGEE. CDR3: CASSPTQDWGPQETQYF. The CDR3 bases are TGTGCCAGCAGCCCTACACAGGACTGGGGGCCCCAAGAGACCCAGTACTTC.

V is TRBV14 and J is TRBJ2-1, with D perhaps assigned TRBD1 or TRBD2 (5 bases each). V lost 4 bases and J 6 bases, leaving 19 bases between the germline ends. This CDR3 comprises 16 residues. Per the germline V gene, CDR1 is SGHDN and CDR2 is FVKESK. The CDR3 loop is CASSLRRDAGRNEQFF. The CDR3 nucleotides read TGTGCCAGCAGCCTCCGAAGGGACGCCGGGCGCAATGAGCAGTTCTTC.

This sequence joins TRBV5-6 and TRBJ2-5; 8 bases align to TRBD2. The V segment lost 6 bases and the J segment 2 bases; nucleotides outside the gene matches: 3. The CDR3 sequence is 13 residues long. Germline CDR1 and CDR2: SGHDT and YYEEEE. CDR3 coding DNA: TGTGCCAGCACCCGACTAGCGCAAGAGACCCAGTACTTC. Encoded protein: CASTRLAQETQYF. The variable domain in full, completed from reference TRBV5-6 and TRBJ2-5, reads DAGVTQSPTHLIKTRGQQVTLRCSPKSGHDTVSWYQQALGQGPQFIFQYYEEEERQRGNFPDRFSGHQFPNYSSELNVNALLLGDSALYLCASTRLAQETQYFGPGTRLLVL.

CDR3 region: CASSDWGTGGLLGSPLHF. The CDR3 region has the DNA TGTGCCAGCAGTGATTGGGGGACAGGAGGCTTATTGGGTTCACCCCTCCACTTT. This rearrangement joins TRBV25-1 to TRBJ1-6, with TRBD1 matching 8 bases. V was pared by 3 bases and J by 9 bases, with 16 bases of the junction left unmatched. Germline CDR1 and CDR2: MGHDK and SYGVNS. The CDR3 length is 18 residues.

This rearrangement joins TRBV6-2 or TRBV6-3 to TRBJ2-4, with D unresolved. The end of the DNA aligns better with TRBJ2-7, so the J call may be wrong. Germline V CDR1 and CDR2: MNHEY, SVGEGT. The CDR3 spans 12 residues. The CDR3 loop is CASSYDSSEQYF. CDR3 nucleotide sequence: TGTGCCAGCAGTTACGATTCTTCCGAGCAGTACTTC.

The chain is built from TRBV5-1 and TRBJ1-6; tentatively, D is TRBD1 (6 bases). V was cut by 5 bases and J by 8 bases, with 17 bases left in between. The CDR3 contains 15 residues. Germline V lookup: CDR1 SGHRS, CDR2 YFSETQ. The chain's CDR3 is CASSRHEQGYSPLHF. In DNA, the CDR3 is TGCGCCAGCAGTCGCCATGAACAGGGTTATTCACCCCTCCACTTT.

J is TRBJ2-3 and V is TRBV15, with a possible D match to TRBD2 (6 bases). CDR1 and CDR2 (germline): LNHNV, YYDKDF (reference sequence). V lost 5 bases and J lost 6, with 24 bases in between. The CDR3 runs to 17 residues. The CDR3 bases are TGTGCCACCAGCCTTCTCACGGGGACTTCAATCAGCGATACGCAGTATTTT. This translates into CATSLLTGTSISDTQYF.

The CDR3 nucleotides read TGCGCCAGCAGCAAAGGGACCCCACTAAATTCACCCCTCCACTTT. Its translation is CASSKGTPLNSPLHF. The chain combines TRBV5-1 with TRBJ1-6; D possibly corresponds to TRBD1 (5 bases). Trimming pared 4 bases from V and 7 bases from J, leaving 15 bases between. The germline gives CDR1 SGHRS, CDR2 YFSETQ. This CDR3 has 15 residues.

This chain links TRBV12-3 or TRBV12-4 with TRBJ2-7; weak D call: TRBD1 (5 bases). The ends were cut back, 2 bases at V and 4 bases at J, with 15 bases in the middle. The CDR3 is 15 amino acids. DNA for the CDR3: TGTGCCAGCAGTTTAAAGGACACAGAGAAATACGAGCAGTACTTC. Residues: CASSLKDTEKYEQYF.

The chain links TRBV10-3 to TRBJ2-1, with D maybe TRBD1 (6 bases). V was cut by 6 bases and J by 5 bases, with 17 bases left in between. This CDR3 spans 15 amino acids. Germline assignment: CDR1 ENHRY and CDR2 SYGVKD. The CDR3 bases are TGTGCCATCAGGGCGGGTGGGGGCCCAAACAATGAGCAGTTCTTC. It codes for CAIRAGGGPNNEQFF.

The chain has TRBV29-1 and TRBJ2-5, with TRBD2 matching 14 bases. Germline loops: CDR1 SQVTM, CDR2 ANQGSEA. The CDR3 has 15 residues. V shed 4 bases and J 4 bases; nucleotides not matched to a gene: 5. CDR3 loop: CSVGLAGGPGETQYF. DNA of the CDR3: TGCAGCGTTGGACTAGCGGGGGGGCCGGGAGAGACCCAGTACTTC.